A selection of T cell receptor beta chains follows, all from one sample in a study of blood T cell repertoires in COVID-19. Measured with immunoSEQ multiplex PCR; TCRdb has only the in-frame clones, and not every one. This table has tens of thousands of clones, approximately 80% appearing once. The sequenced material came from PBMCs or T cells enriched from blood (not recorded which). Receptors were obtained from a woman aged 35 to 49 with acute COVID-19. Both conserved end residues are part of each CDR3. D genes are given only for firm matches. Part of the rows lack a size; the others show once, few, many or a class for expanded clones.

CDR3 DNA: TGCGCCAGCAGCCAGGCGGGAAGCGAGCAGTTCTTC
CDR3 protein: CASSQAGSEQFF
clone size: -
D gene: -
J gene: TRBJ2-1
V gene: TRBV4-1

CDR3 DNA: TGCAGCGTCCGGACAGACGGTTATGGCTACACCTTC
CDR3 protein: CSVRTDGYGYTF
clone size: -
D gene: -
J gene: TRBJ1-2
V gene: TRBV29-1

CDR3 DNA: TGTGCCAGCAGCAGGGGACAGGGGAACGCGAACACCGGGGAGCTGTTTTTT
CDR3 protein: CASSRGQGNANTGELFF
clone size: -
D gene: TRBD1
J gene: TRBJ2-2
V gene: TRBV14

CDR3 DNA: TGCAGCGTTGAAGCCGCAGGGTACACTGAAGCTTTCTTT
CDR3 protein: CSVEAAGYTEAFF
clone size: -
D gene: -
J gene: TRBJ1-1
V gene: TRBV29-1

CDR3 DNA: TGTGCCAGCAGTGTGGCTAGCGATTCCTACGAGCAGTACTTC
CDR3 protein: CASSVASDSYEQYF
clone size: -
D gene: -
J gene: TRBJ2-7
V gene: TRBV27

CDR3 DNA: TGTGCCAGCAGCCCGGCCGGACAGGGGTCGTACTCCTACGAGCAGTACTTC
CDR3 protein: CASSPAGQGSYSYEQYF
clone size: -
D gene: TRBD1
J gene: TRBJ2-7
V gene: TRBV5-7

CDR3 DNA: TGTGCCAGTAGGCCTCGGACAGGGCAGGCCACTGAAGCTTTCTTT
CDR3 protein: CASRPRTGQATEAFF
clone size: -
D gene: TRBD1
J gene: TRBJ1-1
V gene: TRBV19

CDR3 DNA: TGTGCCAGCACCCAGGTCCTTTTGGGACAACACCGTGAGACGCAGTATTTT
CDR3 protein: CASTQVLLGQHRETQYF
clone size: -
D gene: -
J gene: TRBJ2-3
V gene: TRBV28

CDR3 DNA: TGCGCCAGCAGCTTGACGGGACTAGCGACAGATACGCAGTATTTT
CDR3 protein: CASSLTGLATDTQYF
clone size: few
D gene: TRBD2
J gene: TRBJ2-3
V gene: TRBV5-1

CDR3 DNA: TGTGCCAGCAGCCTTAGCTCTGGCTATGAGCAGTTCTTC
CDR3 protein: CASSLSSGYEQFF
clone size: -
D gene: -
J gene: TRBJ2-1
V gene: TRBV9

CDR3 DNA: TGTGCCAGCAGCCCATATCGGGAGGTCGGGACCCAGTACTTC
CDR3 protein: CASSPYREVGTQYF
clone size: -
D gene: TRBD2
J gene: TRBJ2-5
V gene: TRBV5-6

CDR3 DNA: TGTGCCAGCAGCCCCGGGAGTTCAGATACGCAGTATTTT
CDR3 protein: CASSPGSSDTQYF
clone size: -
D gene: -
J gene: TRBJ2-3
V gene: TRBV7-9

CDR3 DNA: TGTGCCAGCAGCCCGGGACTAGCGCGAGGCAGTGAGCAGTTCTTC
CDR3 protein: CASSPGLARGSEQFF
clone size: -
D gene: TRBD2
J gene: TRBJ2-1
V gene: TRBV4-2

CDR3 DNA: TGCGCCAGCAGCTCCACGACTAGCGGGGTGGCCGGGGAGCTGTTTTTT
CDR3 protein: CASSSTTSGVAGELFF
clone size: -
D gene: TRBD2
J gene: TRBJ2-2
V gene: TRBV5-1

CDR3 DNA: TGTGCCATCAGTGAGTCTATATTCCGGACAGGGGCCACCGATGGGACCGGGGAGCTGTTTTTT
CDR3 protein: CAISESIFRTGATDGTGELFF
clone size: once
D gene: TRBD1
J gene: TRBJ2-2
V gene: TRBV10-3

CDR3 DNA: TGTGCCAGCAGCCTAGGCAGCGTTAACTATGGCTACACCTTC
CDR3 protein: CASSLGSVNYGYTF
clone size: -
D gene: -
J gene: TRBJ1-2
V gene: TRBV3-1/TRBV3-2

CDR3 DNA: TGTGCCAGCAGCCAAGATCTAGTCCACGAGCAGTACTTC
CDR3 protein: CASSQDLVHEQYF
clone size: -
D gene: -
J gene: TRBJ2-7
V gene: TRBV3-1/TRBV3-2

CDR3 DNA: TGTGCCAGCAGTTTCACCTCCGGGAATACAGATACGCAGTATTTT
CDR3 protein: CASSFTSGNTDTQYF
clone size: -
D gene: -
J gene: TRBJ2-3
V gene: TRBV28

CDR3 DNA: TGCGCCAGCAGCGCAGGACTAACAGTGAATGAGCAGTTCTTC
CDR3 protein: CASSAGLTVNEQFF
clone size: -
D gene: -
J gene: TRBJ2-1
V gene: TRBV5-1

CDR3 DNA: TGTGCCAGCAGCTCGGGACTAGCGACGGAGACCCAGTACTTC
CDR3 protein: CASSSGLATETQYF
clone size: few
D gene: TRBD2
J gene: TRBJ2-5
V gene: TRBV5-5

CDR3 DNA: TGTGCCAGCAGAACGCCGGGGGACACTGAAGCTTTCTTT
CDR3 protein: CASRTPGDTEAFF
clone size: -
D gene: -
J gene: TRBJ1-1
V gene: TRBV6-5

CDR3 DNA: TGTGCCACCAGCAGGGGGACAGGGTCTGGGGCCAACGTCCTGACTTTC
CDR3 protein: CATSRGTGSGANVLTF
clone size: few
D gene: TRBD1
J gene: TRBJ2-6
V gene: TRBV15

CDR3 DNA: TGTGCCAGCGCAGACATGTCGATCGCCGGGGAGCTGTTTTTT
CDR3 protein: CASADMSIAGELFF
clone size: -
D gene: -
J gene: TRBJ2-2
V gene: TRBV28

CDR3 DNA: TGTGCCAGCAGTTTAGGACTAGCGGGCAATGAGCAGTTCTTC
CDR3 protein: CASSLGLAGNEQFF
clone size: -
D gene: TRBD2
J gene: TRBJ2-1
V gene: TRBV27

CDR3 DNA: TGTGCCAGCAGCCGTCAACCGACAGGGAATATGAACACTGAAGCTTTCTTT
CDR3 protein: CASSRQPTGNMNTEAFF
clone size: -
D gene: TRBD1
J gene: TRBJ1-1
V gene: TRBV7-6

CDR3 DNA: TGTGCCAGCAGGGGCTTACCCTATGGCTACACCTTC
CDR3 protein: CASRGLPYGYTF
clone size: -
D gene: -
J gene: TRBJ1-2
V gene: TRBV28

CDR3 DNA: TGCGCCAGCAGCCAAGGCACGGACAGATATTACGAGCAGTACTTC
CDR3 protein: CASSQGTDRYYEQYF
clone size: -
D gene: -
J gene: TRBJ2-7
V gene: TRBV4-1

CDR3 DNA: TGTGCCAGTAGTATTTGGGGAGCTGCTGATGGCTACACCTTC
CDR3 protein: CASSIWGAADGYTF
clone size: -
D gene: -
J gene: TRBJ1-2
V gene: TRBV19

CDR3 DNA: TGTGCCAGCAGGTTTGGGACAGGGGGCTTGAACATTCAGTACTTC
CDR3 protein: CASRFGTGGLNIQYF
clone size: -
D gene: TRBD1
J gene: TRBJ2-4
V gene: TRBV27

CDR3 DNA: TGCGCCAGCAGCTCAAATTTCAGGGCCCCGGCCACTGAAGCTTTCTTT
CDR3 protein: CASSSNFRAPATEAFF
clone size: -
D gene: -
J gene: TRBJ1-1
V gene: TRBV5-1

CDR3 DNA: TGTGCCAGCAGCCCCAAAACGGTCCTCCGGGATAGCAATCAGCCCCAGCATTTT
CDR3 protein: CASSPKTVLRDSNQPQHF
clone size: once
D gene: -
J gene: TRBJ1-5
V gene: TRBV6-2/TRBV6-3

CDR3 DNA: TGTGCCAGCAGTTTGAGGGGGCAAACTGAAGCTTTCTTT
CDR3 protein: CASSLRGQTEAFF
clone size: once
D gene: TRBD1
J gene: TRBJ1-1
V gene: TRBV6-5

CDR3 DNA: TGTGCCAGCCGTAAGGGATGGGAGGGGCCAGGTAACTATGGCTACACCTTC
CDR3 protein: CASRKGWEGPGNYGYTF
clone size: -
D gene: -
J gene: TRBJ1-2
V gene: TRBV28

CDR3 DNA: TGTGCCAGCAGCGGGACAGGGGGATCCTACGAGCAGTACTTC
CDR3 protein: CASSGTGGSYEQYF
clone size: -
D gene: TRBD1
J gene: TRBJ2-7
V gene: TRBV27

CDR3 DNA: TGTGCCAGCACCCCCGGCCAGGCAAGCCAGCCCCAGCATTTT
CDR3 protein: CASTPGQASQPQHF
clone size: -
D gene: -
J gene: TRBJ1-5
V gene: TRBV6-5

CDR3 DNA: TGCGCCAGCAGCCAAGATAAGGGGGCTGACGGCTACAATGAGCAGTTCTTC
CDR3 protein: CASSQDKGADGYNEQFF
clone size: -
D gene: TRBD1
J gene: TRBJ2-1
V gene: TRBV4-1

CDR3 DNA: TGTGCCAGCAGCCTAGGGACAGCGTCAACCGGGGAGCTGTTTTTT
CDR3 protein: CASSLGTASTGELFF
clone size: -
D gene: TRBD1
J gene: TRBJ2-2
V gene: TRBV7-9

CDR3 DNA: TGTGCCAGTAGTCGGGCAAGGGGAAACTATGGCTACACCTTC
CDR3 protein: CASSRARGNYGYTF
clone size: -
D gene: -
J gene: TRBJ1-2
V gene: TRBV19

CDR3 DNA: TGTGCCAGCAGCCAGGGGCTTCTGTACACCGGGGAGCTGTTTTTT
CDR3 protein: CASSQGLLYTGELFF
clone size: -
D gene: -
J gene: TRBJ2-2
V gene: TRBV6-2/TRBV6-3

CDR3 DNA: TGTGCCAGCAGCCAATCGGGTAGCGCCCAGAATGAGCAGTTCTTC
CDR3 protein: CASSQSGSAQNEQFF
clone size: -
D gene: -
J gene: TRBJ2-1
V gene: TRBV16

CDR3 DNA: TGTGCCAGTAGTATCGAAGAGACCCAGTACTTC
CDR3 protein: CASSIEETQYF
clone size: -
D gene: -
J gene: TRBJ2-5
V gene: TRBV19